The rows below give T cell receptor beta chains drawn from one sample of a study of cytomegalovirus exposure and HLA in healthy donors. TCRdb keeps only in-frame clones here, not all; method: immunoSEQ multiplex PCR. The sample yields approximately 150,000 clones, around 85% seen once. The specimen was PBMCs. The source of these receptors is a man aged 30 to 39 in good health and CMV-seropositive. Each CDR3 is given with its conserved first and last residue. D genes are given only for firm matches. A row's size may be missing; if present it is once, few, many or a size class.

j_call clone_size d_call v_call cdr3_nt cdr3_aa
TRBJ1-4 once - TRBV4-1 TGCGCCAGCAGCCAAGCCTGGCTTAATGAAAAACTGTTTTTT CASSQAWLNEKLFF
TRBJ1-2 - TRBD1 TRBV10-3 TGTGCCATCAGTGGGCGAACAGGGGGAGCTAACTATGGCTACACCTTC CAISGRTGGANYGYTF
TRBJ2-7 few - TRBV4-3 TGCGCCAGCAGCCAAGATACAGAGTCCTACGAGCAGTACTTC CASSQDTESYEQYF
TRBJ2-1 - TRBD2 TRBV5-8 TGTGCCAGCAGCTTGGGGCTAGCGGGCTTGAACAATGAGCAGTTCTTC CASSLGLAGLNNEQFF
TRBJ1-5 - - TRBV30 TGTGCCTGGAGTGTACTCGGGAATCAGCCCCAGCATTTT CAWSVLGNQPQHF
TRBJ2-5 - - TRBV7-6 TGTGCCAGCAGCTTAGCGGGGCAGTACCAAGAGACCCAGTACTTC CASSLAGQYQETQYF
TRBJ2-7 - TRBD1 TRBV7-6 TGTGCCAGCAGCCCTTGGACAGGGGCCTACGAGCAGTACTTC CASSPWTGAYEQYF
TRBJ1-6 few TRBD1 TRBV18 TGTGCCAGCTCACCGGCCAGGGGGCGGATAGGCGCCTATAATTCACCCCTCCACTTT CASSPARGRIGAYNSPLHF
TRBJ2-7 - - TRBV19 TGTGCCAGTAGCTGGGGAGGTGCCTACGAGCAGTACTTC CASSWGGAYEQYF
TRBJ2-7 - - TRBV15 TGTGCCACCAGCAGAGGGGCTTCCTACGAGCAGTACTTC CATSRGASYEQYF
TRBJ1-1 - - TRBV4-3 TGCGCCAGCAGCCAAGAGGGCAGGGAATTCGCTGAAGCTTTCTTT CASSQEGREFAEAFF
TRBJ2-7 - TRBD2 TRBV12-5 TGTGCTAGTGGGTCTACTAGCGGGGGGCTCTCCTACGAGCAGTACTTC CASGSTSGGLSYEQYF
TRBJ1-2 - - TRBV29-1 TGCAGCGTTTGGAAGGACGGAACTAGTAACTATGGCTACACCTTC CSVWKDGTSNYGYTF
TRBJ2-3 once - TRBV19 TGTGCCAGTACCAGACGAGGGCGGGGAGGAACAGATACGCAGTATTTT CASTRRGRGGTDTQYF